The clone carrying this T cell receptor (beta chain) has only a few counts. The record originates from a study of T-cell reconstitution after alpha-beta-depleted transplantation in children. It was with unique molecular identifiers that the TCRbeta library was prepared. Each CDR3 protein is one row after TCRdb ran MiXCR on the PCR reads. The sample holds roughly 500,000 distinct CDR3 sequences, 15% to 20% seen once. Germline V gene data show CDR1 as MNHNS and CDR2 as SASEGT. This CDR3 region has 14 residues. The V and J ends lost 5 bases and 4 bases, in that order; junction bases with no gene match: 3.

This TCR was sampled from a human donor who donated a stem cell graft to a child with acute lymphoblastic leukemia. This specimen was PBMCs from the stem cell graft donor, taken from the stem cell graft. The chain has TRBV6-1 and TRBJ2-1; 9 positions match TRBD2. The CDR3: CASSKRGAYNEQFF. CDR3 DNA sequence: TGTGCCAGCAGTAAGCGGGGGGCGTACAATGAGCAGTTCTTC.